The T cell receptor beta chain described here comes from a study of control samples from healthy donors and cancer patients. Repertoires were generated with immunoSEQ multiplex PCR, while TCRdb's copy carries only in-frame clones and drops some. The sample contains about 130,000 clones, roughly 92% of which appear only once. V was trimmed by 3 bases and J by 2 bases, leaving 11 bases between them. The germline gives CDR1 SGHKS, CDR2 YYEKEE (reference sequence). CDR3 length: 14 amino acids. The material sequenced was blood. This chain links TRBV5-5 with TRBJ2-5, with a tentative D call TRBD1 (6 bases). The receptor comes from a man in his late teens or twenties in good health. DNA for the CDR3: TGTGCCAGCAGCTACCTCCAGGGGCAAGAGACCCAGTACTTC. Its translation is CASSYLQGQETQYF.